Each of the 24 T cell receptor beta chains below was sequenced from the same sample in a study of technical replicates of blood from several donors. The method was immunoSEQ multiplex PCR; TCRdb's version includes in-frame clones alone and lacks a portion of them. The sample has tens of thousands of clones, 90% to 95% seen once. Sequenced input: T cells isolated from PBMCs. These TCRs come from a human donor in good health.

This clone was observed once. The gene calls are TRBV4-1 and TRBJ1-2; 8 positions agree with TRBD1. The germline CDR1 and CDR2 sequences are MGHRA and YSYEKL. The CDR3 sequence is 17 residues long. V shed 1 base and J 4 bases; nucleotides not matched to a gene: 11. The CDR3 nucleotides read TGCGCCAGCAGCCAAGGGGGGTCCTCAGGGGGCAGCTATGGCTACACCTTC. The encoded protein is CASSQGGSSGGSYGYTF.

The chain uses TRBV18 and TRBJ2-5; perhaps TRBD1 as D (5 bases). CDR1 is KGHSH, CDR2 LQKENI, per germline. V dropped 4 bases and J dropped 0 bases, with 12 bases sitting between them. The CDR3 totals 15 residues. The CDR3 spells CASSRNRPNQETQYF. In DNA form, the CDR3 reads TGTGCCAGCTCACGCAACAGGCCAAACCAAGAGACCCAGTACTTC.

V is TRBV28 and J is TRBJ2-7; D is ambiguous. The germline CDR1 and CDR2 sequences are MDHEN and SYDVKM. This CDR3 contains 13 residues. V was cut by 5 bases and J by 2 bases, with 10 bases left in between. Here the CDR3 reads CASSPDTPYEQYF. CDR3 in DNA: TGTGCCAGCAGTCCCGATACTCCCTACGAGCAGTACTTC.

To note about this clone: An end of the junction does not agree with germline; a read error may underlie this. The chain links TRBV28 to TRBJ1-2; no firm D call. The CDR3 has 12 residues. Per the germline V gene, CDR1 is MDHEN and CDR2 is SYDVKM. The CDR3 DNA follows: TGTGCCAGCAGTTTAGGTGGCAATTCCCCAGACTTC. Translation: CASSLGGNSPDF.

J is TRBJ2-2 and V is TRBV7-6; 7 nucleotides line up with TRBD2. Germline trimming cut 5 bases from V and 6 bases from J; bases unmatched to any gene: 9. The CDR3 extends over 15 amino acids. Germline V gives CDR1 SGHVS, CDR2 FNYEAQ. CDR3 coding DNA: TGTGCCAGCAGCCTGACTAGCAAGGTCCCCGGGGAGCTGTTTTTT. Translation: CASSLTSKVPGELFF.

This sequence joins TRBV5-1 and TRBJ2-5, with D possibly being TRBD2 (6 bases). The length of the CDR3 is 14 residues. Trimming stripped 3 bases from V and 5 bases from J, with 14 bases between. Germline CDR1 is SGHRS and CDR2 is YFSETQ. For the CDR3, the DNA is TGCGCCAGCAGCTGGGATACTAGCCGGGAGACCCAGTACTTC. Amino acids: CASSWDTSRETQYF.

This rearrangement joins TRBV7-8 to TRBJ2-6, with 10 positions matching TRBD1. The CDR3 sequence is 19 residues long. With V trimmed by 5 bases and J by 1 base, 11 bases remained unmatched. Per the germline V gene, CDR1 is SGHVS and CDR2 is FQNEAQ. CDR3 protein: CASSPHPGTGASGANVLTF. The CDR3 nucleotides read TGTGCCAGCAGCCCCCATCCTGGGACAGGGGCATCTGGGGCCAACGTCCTGACTTTC.

The chain has TRBV7-3 and TRBJ2-7; D perhaps matches TRBD1 (5 bases). The V end was cut by 2 bases, the J end by 0 bases, with 11 bases between. The CDR3 totals 15 residues. CDR1 SGHTA and CDR2 FQGTGA come from the germline V gene. CDR3 bases: TGTGCCAGCAGCTTAGGCAGGGCCCTCTCCTACGAGCAGTACTTC. As protein: CASSLGRALSYEQYF. Combining the CDR3 with reference TRBV7-3 and TRBJ2-7 gives the whole variable domain GAGVSQTPSNKVTEKGKYVELRCDPISGHTALYWYRQSLGQGPEFLIYFQGTGAADDSGLPNDRFFAVRPEGSVSTLKIQRTERGDSAVYLCASSLGRALSYEQYFGPGTRLTVT.

V is TRBV25-1 and J is TRBJ1-2; D unclear. The V gene's germline CDR1 is MGHDK and CDR2 SYGVNS. Trimming shortened V by 5 bases and J by 3 bases, and 7 bases separated the two germline ends. The CDR3 is made up of 12 amino acids. The CDR3, as DNA: TGTGCCAGCAGTCGGGTAGACTATGGCTACACCTTC. It specifies CASSRVDYGYTF.

The chain couples TRBV9 to TRBJ2-7, with a tentative D call TRBD1 (6 bases). The V and J ends lost 1 base and 1 base respectively, with 18 bases between them. This CDR3 contains 17 residues. Germline CDR1 SGDLS, CDR2 YYNGEE. Here the CDR3 DNA reads TGTGCCAGCAGCGTAACTCCGGACAGCAGGCTTTCCTACGAGCAGTACTTC. It translates to CASSVTPDSRLSYEQYF. Full variable domain (missing parts from reference TRBV9 and TRBJ2-7): DSGVTQTPKHLITATGQRVTLRCSPRSGDLSVYWYQQSLDQGLQFLIQYYNGEERAKGNILERFSAQQFPDLHSELNLSSLELGDSALYFCASSVTPDSRLSYEQYFGPGTRLTVT.

V gene TRBV10-2 combines with J gene TRBJ1-5; TRBD1 might be the D (6 bases). This CDR3 comprises 15 residues. V lost 0 bases and J lost 6, with 12 bases in between. Germline V gene lookup returns CDR1 WSHSY and CDR2 SAAADI. The CDR3 nucleotides read TGCGCCAGCAGTGAGTCTGAAGTAGGGGGTCAGCCCCAGCATTTT. Translation: CASSESEVGGQPQHF.

The chain joins TRBV6-6 to TRBJ2-3; the match to TRBD1 covers 9 bases. Germline V CDR1 and CDR2: MNHNY, SVGAGI (reference sequence). This CDR3 region has 15 residues. The V and J ends lost 6 bases and 2 bases, in that order; junction bases with no gene match: 6. The CDR3 sequence is CASSEGQGTTDTQYF. CDR3 coding DNA: TGTGCCAGCAGCGAGGGACAGGGAACCACAGATACGCAGTATTTT.

CDR3 sequence reads: CASSQGRPEKNTIYF. The CDR3 bases are TGCGCCAGCAGCCAGGGGAGACCAGAGAAAAACACCATATATTTT. The chain employs TRBV5-1 and TRBJ1-3; possibly TRBD1 for D (6 bases). Germline loops: CDR1 SGHRS, CDR2 YFSETQ. V was shortened by 4 bases and J by 6 bases, with 17 bases between the two germline ends. CDR3 length equals 15 residues. Full variable domain (remainder filled in from reference TRBV5-1 and TRBJ1-3): KAGVTQTPRYLIKTRGQQVTLSCSPISGHRSVSWYQQTPGQGLQFLFEYFSETQRNKGNFPGRFSGRQFSNSRSEMNVSTLELGDSALYLCASSQGRPEKNTIYFGEGSWLTVV.

The V and J genes are TRBV6-5 and TRBJ2-3; the match to TRBD1 covers 8 bases. Unmatched junction bases numbered 6, after V lost 0 bases and J lost 4 bases. The CDR3 sequence is 16 residues long. Germline CDR1 and CDR2: MNHEY and SVGAGI. CDR3 loop: CASSYSVTGVADTQYF. CDR3 coding DNA: TGTGCCAGCAGTTACTCTGTGACAGGGGTAGCAGATACGCAGTATTTT.

The chain is built from TRBV11-2 and TRBJ1-3; D call uncertain. CDR1 is SGHAT, CDR2 FQNNGV, per germline. V lost 5 bases, J lost 2 bases, and 7 bases lay in between. The CDR3 is 13 residues long. This CDR3 is CASSPATGNTIYF. The CDR3 nucleotides read TGTGCCAGCAGCCCAGCGACTGGAAACACCATATATTTT. Using reference TRBV11-2 and TRBJ1-3 for the parts outside the CDR3, the full variable domain is EAGVAQSPRYKIIEKRQSVAFWCNPISGHATLYWYQQILGQGPKLLIQFQNNGVVDDSQLPKDRFSAERLKGVDSTLKIQPAKLEDSAVYLCASSPATGNTIYFGEGSWLTVV.

This chain links TRBV25-1 with TRBJ1-3; the D gene is possibly TRBD1 (6 bases). Deletions cut 5 bases from V and 4 bases from J, with 12 bases between. Germline assignment: CDR1 MGHDK and CDR2 SYGVNS. The CDR3 sequence is 14 residues long. The CDR3 DNA follows: TGTGCCAGCAGTCAGGGGTCGAGCGGAAACACCATATATTTT. This sequence encodes CASSQGSSGNTIYF.

The chain employs TRBV19 and TRBJ1-5; 9 bases are shared with TRBD1. The ends lost 6 bases at V and 9 bases at J; junction bases unmatched: 6. Germline CDR1 LNHDA, CDR2 SQIVND (reference sequence). CDR3 size: 13 residues. The CDR3 reads CASRTGQGGPQHF. The CDR3 coding sequence is TGTGCCAGTAGGACGGGACAGGGTGGGCCCCAGCATTTT.

The chain has TRBV10-2 and TRBJ1-5; D is ambiguous. Germline loops: CDR1 WSHSY, CDR2 SAAADI. CDR3 length: 12 residues. V lost 3 bases to trimming and J lost 5 bases, with 5 bases between them. This CDR3 reads CASSDPDQPQHF. CDR3 DNA: TGCGCCAGCAGTGACCCCGATCAGCCCCAGCATTTT.

The V and J genes are TRBV18 and TRBJ2-1; D uncertain. Germline CDR1 is KGHSH and CDR2 is LQKENI. The V gene lost 0 bases and the J gene lost 7 bases, with 13 bases spanning the gap. This CDR3 spans 15 amino acids. The CDR3 DNA is TGTGCCAGCTCACCACCGAACCTAGGTATTAATGAGCAGTTCTTC. Its translation: CASSPPNLGINEQFF.

This sequence joins TRBV28 and TRBJ1-1, with a weak D call TRBD1 (6 bases). Germline V gives CDR1 MDHEN, CDR2 SYDVKM. The CDR3 extends over 12 amino acids. Trimming removed 2 bases at V and 9 bases at J, with 10 bases between. CDR3 in DNA: TGTGCCAGCAGTTTAATGAGGGGGAAAGCTTTCTTT. Translated: CASSLMRGKAFF.

The gene calls are TRBV9 and TRBJ2-2; TRBD2 matches 12 bases. CDR1 and CDR2 (germline): SGDLS, YYNGEE. Trimming removed 0 bases from V and 7 bases from J; junction bases left unmatched: 10. The CDR3 is 18 residues long. CDR3 in DNA: TGTGCCAGCAGCGTAGCCCCCCTAGCGGGGGGGCCGGTCGGGGAGCTGTTTTTT. The encoded protein is CASSVAPLAGGPVGELFF.

The J gene is TRBJ2-2, the V gene TRBV5-1, with 7 bases that match TRBD1. This CDR3 spans 15 amino acids. Trimming removed 4 bases from V and 4 bases from J; junction bases left unmatched: 7. Germline values: CDR1 SGHRS, CDR2 YFSETQ. The CDR3 region has the DNA TGCGCCAGCAGCAGAGGGGACAGAATCACCGGGGAGCTGTTTTTT. As protein: CASSRGDRITGELFF.

The sample holds one count of this clone. The chain links TRBV2 to TRBJ2-7, with D possibly being TRBD2 (5 bases). Germline V gene sequence: CDR1 SNHLY, CDR2 FYNNEI. V dropped 2 bases and J dropped 5 bases, with 10 bases sitting between them. CDR3 length: 13 residues. CDR3 protein: CASSERGSDEQYF. In nucleotides, the CDR3 is TGTGCCAGCAGTGAACGGGGTAGCGACGAGCAGTACTTC.

This chain connects TRBV19 to TRBJ1-6; D remains ambiguous. CDR3 length equals 19 residues. The germline V gene encodes CDR1 LNHDA and CDR2 SQIVND (reference sequence). V dropped 7 bases and J dropped 4 bases, with 26 bases sitting between them. CDR3 sequence (DNA): TGTGCCAGTACAGAAACGGGGTGGGAGCTGGGCAGTTATAATTCACCCCTCCACTTT. Encoded protein: CASTETGWELGSYNSPLHF.